These 20 T cell receptor beta chains were sequenced from one sample in a study of T cell clonotyping in hematopoietic cell transplantation. Time point of the sample: recipient sample about 28 days before transplant, after cytoreduction. Clones were sequenced by immunoSEQ multiplex PCR, and TCRdb holds only the in-frame ones, with some missing. The sample shows about 41,000 clones, around 83% of them seen only once. The sequencing used peripheral blood mononuclear cells, collected before stem cell transplant. The origin of the receptors is a man aged 55-75 years with myelodysplastic syndrome. Some clones in this sample may be carry-over from other donors' samples.

The CDR3 region has the DNA TGTGCCAGCAGTTACTCCCCGCTAGCGGGGACTATAACAGATACGCAGTATTTT. Its protein is CASSYSPLAGTITDTQYF. This chain uses TRBV27 with TRBJ2-3; 9 positions agree with TRBD2. There are 18 residues in the CDR3. Germline CDR1 and CDR2: MNHEY and SMNVEV (reference sequence). With 4 bases clipped from V and 3 bases from J, the junction kept 14 bases outside the gene matches.

This clone counts as medium-sized. The V and J genes are TRBV6-6 and TRBJ1-2; D call uncertain. V shed 8 bases and J shed 8 bases, with 15 bases lying between them. Germline values: CDR1 MNHNY, CDR2 SVGAGI (reference sequence). CDR3 length equals 12 residues. CDR3 nucleotide sequence: TGTGCCAGCGATCCGGGGAGTAGGGGCTACACCTTC. It translates to CASDPGSRGYTF.

J is TRBJ1-5 and V is TRBV19; no definite D call. Per germline, CDR1 LNHDA and CDR2 SQIVND (reference sequence). Trimming stripped 0 bases from V and 5 bases from J, with 2 bases between. The CDR3 covers 12 residues. The CDR3 sequence is CASSIDDQPQHF. CDR3 nucleotide sequence: TGTGCCAGTAGTATAGATGATCAGCCCCAGCATTTT.

The J gene is TRBJ2-2, the V gene TRBV11-1; D gene ambiguous. The CDR3 is made up of 13 amino acids. The V and J ends lost 5 bases and 1 base respectively, with 5 bases between them. Germline V lookup: CDR1 SGHAT, CDR2 FQDESV (reference sequence). CDR3: CASSPKNTGELFF. The CDR3 DNA follows: TGTGCCAGCAGCCCAAAGAACACCGGGGAGCTGTTTTTT.

The chain recombines TRBV29-1 with TRBJ2-3; 8 nucleotides match TRBD2. J was trimmed by 0 bases and V by 3 bases; bases with no gene match: 11. The CDR3 totals 17 residues. CDR1 and CDR2 (germline): SQVTM, ANQGSEA. The CDR3 spells CSVDIAGRSFSTDTQYF. The CDR3 DNA reads as TGCAGCGTTGACATAGCGGGGCGTAGCTTTAGCACAGATACGCAGTATTTT.

CDR3 loop: CAWVRVGGELFF. The CDR3 region has the DNA TGTGCCTGGGTCAGGGTTGGCGGGGAGCTGTTTTTT. The V and J genes are TRBV30 and TRBJ2-2, with a tentative D call TRBD1 (5 bases). V was clipped by 5 bases and J by 7 bases, with 11 bases between them. This CDR3 comprises 12 residues. Germline CDR1 reads GTSNPN; CDR2 reads SVGIG (reference sequence). The variable domain in full, with the rest retrieved from reference TRBV30 and TRBJ2-2, is SQTIHQWPATLVQPVGSPLSLECTVEGTSNPNLYWYRQAAGRGLQLLFYSVGIGQISSEVPQNLSASRPQDRQFILSSKKLLLSDSGFYLCAWVRVGGELFFGEGSRLTVL.

The V call is TRBV6-6, the J call TRBJ1-1; the D is unclear. V was shortened by 10 bases and J by 4 bases, with 16 bases between the two germline ends. CDR1 and CDR2 from the germline V gene are MNHNY and SVGAGI (reference sequence). CDR3 length: 13 residues. The CDR3 DNA reads TGTGCCACTATAATCCCGGGATTCACTGAAGCTTTCTTT. It translates to CATIIPGFTEAFF.

This clone has a single count. The chain uses TRBV4-1 and TRBJ2-1; 8 nucleotides align to TRBD2. The CDR3 has 15 residues. Per the germline V gene, CDR1 is MGHRA and CDR2 is YSYEKL. Losses at the gene ends were 1 base for V and 7 bases for J; bases not matched to a gene: 6. CDR3 nucleotide sequence: TGCGCCAGCAGCCAAGCTAACGGGGGGGCGAATGAGCAGTTCTTC. This translates into CASSQANGGANEQFF.

V is TRBV25-1 and J is TRBJ2-4, with TRBD1 matching 7 bases. This CDR3 comprises 12 residues. Trimming cost V 7 bases and J 6 bases; bases outside gene matches: 3. Germline V CDR1 and CDR2: MGHDK, SYGVNS. CDR3 bases: TGTGCCAGCACCGACAGGGCAAACATTCAGTACTTC. Amino acid sequence: CASTDRANIQYF.

J is TRBJ2-1 and V is TRBV5-6; the match to TRBD1 covers 9 bases. This CDR3 is 15 amino acids long. Trimming at V came to 4 bases and at J to 5 bases, leaving 7 bases not matched to a gene. The germline CDR1 and CDR2 sequences are SGHDT and YYEEEE. The CDR3 loop is CASSASGTGHNEQFF. The CDR3 DNA follows: TGTGCCAGCAGCGCTTCCGGGACAGGGCACAATGAGCAGTTCTTC.

This clone came up a few times. The V gene is TRBV7-2, the J gene TRBJ2-2; 9 bases fit TRBD1. Germline assignment: CDR1 SGHTA and CDR2 FQGNSA. The V segment lost 5 bases and the J segment 4 bases; nucleotides outside the gene matches: 5. The CDR3 has 15 amino acids. DNA for the CDR3: TGTGCCAGCAGCCCTTCGACAGGGGGCACCGGGGAGCTGTTTTTT. Translation gives CASSPSTGGTGELFF.

V gene TRBV4-3 combines with J gene TRBJ1-5; D uncertain. The CDR3 has 17 amino acids. From germline, CDR1 is LGHNA and CDR2 YSLEER. The V end lost 0 bases, the J end lost 0 bases, and 12 bases lay between the germline ends. This CDR3 reads CASSQEWVGYSNQPQHF. The CDR3 DNA reads as TGCGCCAGCAGCCAAGAATGGGTCGGCTATAGCAATCAGCCCCAGCATTTT.

Here the CDR3 reads CASSLSAGGFLETQYF. As DNA, the CDR3 is TGTGCCAGCAGCTTATCAGCGGGGGGCTTTTTGGAGACCCAGTACTTC. V is TRBV7-6 and J is TRBJ2-5; TRBD2 matches 9 bases. Germline lookup yields CDR1 SGHVS and CDR2 FNYEAQ. With V trimmed by 2 bases and J by 5 bases, 9 bases remained unmatched. The CDR3 contains 16 residues.

This clone appeared a few times. The chain links TRBV10-3 to TRBJ2-5; D uncertain. This CDR3 comprises 13 residues. Trimming took off 2 bases at V and 1 base at J, with 5 bases between the two ends. Looked up from germline, CDR1 is ENHRY and CDR2 is SYGVKD. In nucleotides, the CDR3 is TGTGCCATCAGTGAGGGCGCCCAAGAGACCCAGTACTTC. Translated, it gives CAISEGAQETQYF.

This rearrangement joins TRBV6-5 to TRBJ2-7; D not certain. Per the germline V gene, CDR1 is MNHEY and CDR2 is SVGAGI. The CDR3 runs to 14 residues. Between the trimmed V and J ends, which lost 0 bases and 1 base, there was a span of 7 bases. The CDR3 loop reads CASSYSPGSYEQYF. In DNA, the CDR3 is TGTGCCAGCAGTTACTCTCCCGGGTCCTACGAGCAGTACTTC.

The chain is built from TRBV11-2 and TRBJ1-2, with unresolved D. This CDR3 comprises 13 residues. Germline V lookup: CDR1 SGHAT, CDR2 FQNNGV. The germline V and J ends were trimmed by 0 bases and 8 bases, with 10 bases remaining between them. The CDR3 loop is CASSLDKGTGYTF. The CDR3 DNA is TGTGCCAGCAGCTTAGATAAGGGTACCGGCTACACCTTC.

This CDR3 is CASSDGRGSAETQYF. The CDR3 DNA follows: TGCGCCAGCAGCGACGGGAGGGGTAGTGCGGAGACCCAGTACTTC. This chain uses TRBV5-1 with TRBJ2-5, with 8 positions matching TRBD2. The V gene end was trimmed by 4 bases and the J gene end by 5 bases; junction bases not matched to a gene: 10. Germline assignment: CDR1 SGHRS and CDR2 YFSETQ. The CDR3 is 15 amino acids.

This chain links TRBV28 with TRBJ1-6; D gene uncertain. The CDR3 consists of 12 residues. V lost 2 bases, J lost 6 bases, and 2 bases lay in between. Germline V gives CDR1 MDHEN, CDR2 SYDVKM. Here the CDR3 reads CASSLGNSPLHF. CDR3 sequence (DNA): TGTGCCAGCAGTTTAGGTAATTCACCCCTCCACTTT. The variable domain in full, completed from reference TRBV28 and TRBJ1-6, reads DVKVTQSSRYLVKRTGEKVFLECVQDMDHENMFWYRQDPGLGLRLIYFSYDVKMKEKGDIPEGYSVSREKKERFSLILESASTNQTSMYLCASSLGNSPLHFGNGTRLTVT.

The rearrangement uses TRBV19 and TRBJ2-1, with 16 positions matching TRBD2. Germline CDR1 and CDR2: LNHDA and SQIVND (reference sequence). V shed 5 bases and J 15 bases; nucleotides not matched to a gene: 7. The length of the CDR3 is 14 residues. The CDR3: CASSSGTSGGALFF. The CDR3 DNA follows: TGTGCCAGTAGTTCTGGGACTAGCGGGGGGGCCTTGTTCTTC.

CDR3 protein: CASSLGGLGKLFF. DNA of the CDR3: TGTGCCAGCAGCTTAGGGGGGTTGGGAAAACTGTTTTTT. The gene calls are TRBV7-2 and TRBJ1-4; TRBD1 might be the D (5 bases). Germline values: CDR1 SGHTA, CDR2 FQGNSA. There are 13 residues in the CDR3. Deletions cut 1 base from V and 10 bases from J, with 10 bases between.